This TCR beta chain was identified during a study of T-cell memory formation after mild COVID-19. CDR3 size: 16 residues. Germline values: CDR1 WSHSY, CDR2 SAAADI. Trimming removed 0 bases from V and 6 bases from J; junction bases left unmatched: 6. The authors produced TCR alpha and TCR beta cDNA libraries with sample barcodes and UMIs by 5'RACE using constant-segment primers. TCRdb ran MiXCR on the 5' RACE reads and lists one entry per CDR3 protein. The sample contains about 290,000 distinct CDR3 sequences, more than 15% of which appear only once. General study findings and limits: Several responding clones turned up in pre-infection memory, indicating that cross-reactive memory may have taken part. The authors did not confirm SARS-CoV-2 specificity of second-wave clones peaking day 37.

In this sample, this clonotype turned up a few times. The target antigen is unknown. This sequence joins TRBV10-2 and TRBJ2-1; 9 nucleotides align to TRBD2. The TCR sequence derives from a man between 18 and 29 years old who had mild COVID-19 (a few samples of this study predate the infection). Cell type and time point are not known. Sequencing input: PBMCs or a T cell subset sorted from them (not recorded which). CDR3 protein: CASSESQLAGFNEQFF. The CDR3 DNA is TGCGCCAGCAGTGAGTCCCAACTAGCGGGCTTCAATGAGCAGTTCTTC.